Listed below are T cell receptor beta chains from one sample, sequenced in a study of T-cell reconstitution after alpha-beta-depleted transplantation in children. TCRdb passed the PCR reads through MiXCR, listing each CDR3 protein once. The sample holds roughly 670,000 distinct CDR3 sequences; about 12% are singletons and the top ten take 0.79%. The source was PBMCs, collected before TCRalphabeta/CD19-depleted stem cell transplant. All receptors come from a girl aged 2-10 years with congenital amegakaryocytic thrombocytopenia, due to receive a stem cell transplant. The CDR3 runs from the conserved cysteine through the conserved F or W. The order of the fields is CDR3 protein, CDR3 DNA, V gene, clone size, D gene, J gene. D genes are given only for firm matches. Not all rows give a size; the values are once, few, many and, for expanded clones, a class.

CASSPPGVGYTF TGTGCCAGCAGTCCCCCCGGGGTTGGCTACACCTTC TRBV12-3/TRBV12-4 many . TRBJ1-2
CASSKPGGDNADTQYF TGTGCCAGCAGTAAACCCGGAGGAGATAACGCAGATACGCAGTATTTT TRBV6-1 . . TRBJ2-3
CASRDSDMNTEAFF TGTGCCAGCAGAGACAGTGACATGAACACTGAAGCTTTCTTT TRBV27 . . TRBJ1-1
CAWSLGGHGYGYTF TGTGCCTGGAGTCTGGGAGGGCATGGCTATGGCTACACCTTC TRBV30 few . TRBJ1-2
CASRERQDHQPQHF TGTGCCAGCAGAGAACGACAGGACCATCAGCCCCAGCATTTT TRBV28 . . TRBJ1-5
CASSETGRQETQYF TGCGCCAGCAGCGAGACAGGGCGTCAAGAGACCCAGTACTTC TRBV5-1 few TRBD1 TRBJ2-5
CASAYLNGNEQFF TGTGCCAGCGCCTACCTGAACGGCAATGAGCAGTTCTTC TRBV28 many . TRBJ2-1
CASSESAVSTDTQYF TGCGCCAGCAGTGAGTCGGCAGTTAGCACAGATACGCAGTATTTT TRBV10-2 . . TRBJ2-3
CSARGPRGPAYEQYF TGCAGTGCTAGAGGACCCAGGGGACCAGCCTACGAGCAGTACTTC TRBV20-1 many . TRBJ2-7
CAISESLAGYNEQFF TGTGCCATCAGTGAGTCACTAGCGGGATACAATGAGCAGTTCTTC TRBV10-3 many TRBD2 TRBJ2-1
CASSLDLRLFF TGTGCCAGCAGTTTGGACCTTCGGCTGTTTTTT TRBV28 many . TRBJ1-4
CASRRDQPQHF TGTGCCAGCAGGCGGGATCAGCCCCAGCATTTT TRBV2 many . TRBJ1-5
CAWSELGQPQHF TGTGCCTGGTCCGAACTTGGTCAGCCCCAGCATTTT TRBV30 few . TRBJ1-5
CASSYQGGGSSYNEQFF TGTGCCAGCAGTTATCAGGGCGGCGGGAGCTCCTACAATGAGCAGTTCTTC TRBV6-5 many TRBD2 TRBJ2-1
CASGMLGGSGNEQFF TGTGCCAGCGGAATGCTGGGGGGCTCGGGTAATGAGCAGTTCTTC TRBV25-1 few . TRBJ2-1
CASSLSGDTEAFF TGTGCCAGCAGCCTGAGCGGGGACACTGAAGCTTTCTTT TRBV12-3/TRBV12-4 many . TRBJ1-1
CASSPGLVREQFF TGTGCCAGCAGCCCGGGACTAGTTCGGGAGCAGTTCTTC TRBV5-6 . TRBD2 TRBJ2-1
CSARQGRSSSTDTQYF TGCAGTGCTAGACAGGGGCGATCCTCTAGCACAGATACGCAGTATTTT TRBV20-1 . . TRBJ2-3
CSARTASGGASTDTQYF TGCAGTGCTAGGACGGCTAGCGGGGGTGCTAGCACAGATACGCAGTATTTT TRBV20-1 many TRBD2 TRBJ2-3
CSAREWEDNEQFF TGCAGTGCTAGGGAGTGGGAGGACAATGAGCAGTTCTTC TRBV20-1 . . TRBJ2-1
CSARGGQGHTEAFF TGCAGTGCTAGGGGGGGACAGGGCCACACTGAAGCTTTCTTT TRBV20-1 . TRBD1 TRBJ1-1
CASSLLPAGATTGELFF TGTGCCAGCAGCTTACTACCGGCGGGAGCCACCACCGGGGAGCTGTTTTTT TRBV7-8 . TRBD2 TRBJ2-2
CACSLSLAAYEQYF TGTGCCTGCAGCTTGTCGCTAGCGGCTTACGAGCAGTACTTC TRBV5-6 once TRBD2 TRBJ2-7
CASSLDFSSGRARVFF TGTGCCAGCAGCTTAGACTTCTCTAGCGGGAGGGCCCGGGTGTTCTTC TRBV11-2 . TRBD2 TRBJ2-1
CATSRDTGTGELFF TGTGCCACCAGCAGGGACACCGGTACCGGGGAGCTGTTTTTT TRBV15 few . TRBJ2-2
CASSLGYNNEQFF TGCGCCAGCAGCTTGGGGTACAACAATGAGCAGTTCTTC TRBV5-1 many . TRBJ2-1
CASSLVVGGDTSGYTF TGCGCCAGCAGCTTGGTCGTCGGAGGGGACACCTCTGGCTACACCTTC TRBV5-1 many . TRBJ1-2
CASSLTGRDNEKLFF TGTGCCAGCAGCTTAACAGGACGGGATAATGAAAAACTGTTTTTT TRBV7-9 . . TRBJ1-4
CASSPPGISGNTIYF TGTGCCAGCAGCCCACCCGGGATATCCGGAAACACCATATATTTT TRBV14 few . TRBJ1-3
CASSFHRDRGTYEQYF TGTGCCAGCAGCTTCCACCGGGACAGGGGTACCTACGAGCAGTACTTC TRBV7-8 . TRBD1 TRBJ2-7
CASSPYYGTGYRKWYEQYF TGTGCCAGCTCACCCTATTATGGGACAGGGTATCGTAAGTGGTACGAGCAGTACTTC TRBV18 . TRBD1 TRBJ2-7
CSVSRTGNNYGYTF TGCAGCGTTTCCCGGACAGGAAACAACTATGGCTACACCTTC TRBV29-1 . TRBD1 TRBJ1-2
CSASFLAGYSYEQYF TGCAGTGCTAGTTTCCTAGCGGGATATAGCTACGAGCAGTACTTC TRBV20-1 few TRBD2 TRBJ2-7
CSARGTGGFERYEQYF TGCAGTGCTAGAGGGACAGGGGGGTTTGAGAGATACGAGCAGTACTTC TRBV20-1 many TRBD1 TRBJ2-7
CSAYRGGYGYTF TGCAGTGCTTACAGGGGCGGCTATGGCTACACCTTC TRBV20-1 . TRBD1 TRBJ1-2
CASSVDAGGGVKQFF TGTGCCAGCAGCGTAGATGCGGGAGGGGGGGTCAAGCAGTTCTTC TRBV9 many TRBD2 TRBJ2-1
CASNDRADGYTF TGTGCCAGCAATGACAGGGCTGATGGCTACACCTTC TRBV19 few TRBD1 TRBJ1-2
CSVGWRESTDTQYF TGCAGCGTGGGCTGGCGGGAAAGCACAGATACGCAGTATTTT TRBV29-1 many . TRBJ2-3
CASSLELDRSRELSYEQYF TGTGCCAGCAGCTTGGAACTCGACCGCTCGCGGGAGCTTTCCTACGAGCAGTACTTC TRBV7-7 many TRBD2 TRBJ2-7
CSARDGGRGYNEQFF TGCAGTGCTAGAGATGGCGGGAGGGGGTACAATGAGCAGTTCTTC TRBV20-1 . TRBD2 TRBJ2-1
CASSFQRGAAFF TGTGCCAGCAGCTTCCAGAGAGGGGCGGCTTTCTTT TRBV7-9 . . TRBJ1-1